What follows are 20 T cell receptor beta chains derived from one specimen sequenced in a study of cytomegalovirus exposure and HLA in healthy donors. Primers included in the PCR were 60 Vbeta and 13 Jbeta primers. Generated by immunoSEQ multiplex PCR, the TCRdb table keeps only in-frame clones and is missing some. The sample has roughly 200,000 clones, roughly 79% seen once; the top ten hold roughly 2.8%. Material for sequencing was PBMCs. The receptors here all came from a male donor in good health and CMV-seronegative.

This clone was picked up a small number of times. V gene TRBV12-5 combines with J gene TRBJ1-1; 9 bases fit TRBD1. Germline CDR1 LGHNT, CDR2 FRNRAP. This CDR3 has 15 amino acids. V lost 6 bases to trimming and J lost 5 bases; unmatched junction nucleotides: 10. The CDR3 here is CASGTGGEAWTEAFF. The CDR3 nucleotides read TGTGCTAGTGGCACAGGGGGCGAGGCTTGGACTGAAGCTTTCTTT.

The chain employs TRBV5-1 and TRBJ2-3; 8 bases agree with TRBD2. The CDR3 sequence is 15 residues long. Germline loops: CDR1 SGHRS, CDR2 YFSETQ. Germline trimming cut 4 bases from V and 3 bases from J; bases unmatched to any gene: 7. The CDR3 sequence: CASSVFSGTTDTQYF. CDR3 bases: TGCGCCAGCAGCGTATTTAGCGGGACGACAGATACGCAGTATTTT.

The chain combines TRBV28 with TRBJ1-4; the D is unclear. V was shortened by 7 bases and J by 3 bases, with 12 bases between the two germline ends. The CDR3 covers 14 residues. Germline assignment: CDR1 MDHEN and CDR2 SYDVKM. The CDR3 sequence is CASTLVSANEKLFF. The CDR3 nucleotides read TGTGCCAGCACCCTGGTTTCGGCTAATGAAAAACTGTTTTTT.

The chain joins TRBV9 to TRBJ2-2; D is possibly TRBD2 (5 bases). Germline assignment: CDR1 SGDLS and CDR2 YYNGEE. The CDR3 length is 16 residues. Trimming left V 0 bases short and J 0 bases short, with 9 bases between. CDR3 amino acids: CASSVAPGTNTGELFF. CDR3 bases: TGTGCCAGCAGCGTAGCCCCCGGGACGAACACCGGGGAGCTGTTTTTT.

CDR3 in DNA: TGTGCCAGCAGTCGAGCTGAGAACTATGGCTACACCTTC. Translation: CASSRAENYGYTF. The chain couples TRBV6-5 to TRBJ1-2; D uncertain. Germline values: CDR1 MNHEY, CDR2 SVGAGI. Trimming took 5 bases from V and 2 from J, leaving 9 bases between them. This CDR3 is 13 amino acids long.

The chain couples TRBV19 to TRBJ1-1, with D hard to call. The CDR3 runs to 15 residues. Germline CDR1 and CDR2: LNHDA and SQIVND (reference sequence). Trimming shortened V by 6 bases and J by 6 bases, and 20 bases separated the two germline ends. The DNA for the CDR3 is TGTGCCAGTAGCCTAAACGCTCCGGGGATGGCTGAAGCTTTCTTT. Encoded protein: CASSLNAPGMAEAFF.

The chain joins TRBV5-4 to TRBJ2-4; tentatively, D is TRBD1 (6 bases). Germline CDR1 reads SGHNT; CDR2 reads YYREEE (reference sequence). The CDR3 has 15 residues. V was pared by 3 bases and J by 6 bases, with 16 bases between. In nucleotides, the CDR3 is TGTGCCAGCAGCTCCTCCTTGACAGGACGAAACATTCAGTACTTC. Its translation is CASSSSLTGRNIQYF. Together with reference TRBV5-4 and TRBJ2-4, the CDR3 gives the full variable domain: ETGVTQSPTHLIKTRGQQVTLRCSSQSGHNTVSWYQQALGQGPQFIFQYYREEENGRGNFPPRFSGLQFPNYSSELNVNALELDDSALYLCASSSSLTGRNIQYFGAGTRLSVL.

This chain uses TRBV4-2 with TRBJ2-4, with 10 bases identical to TRBD2. Looked up from germline, CDR1 is LGHNA and CDR2 is YNFKEQ. After removal of 0 bases from V and 2 bases from J, the junction contained 4 bases not matched to a gene. The CDR3 consists of 17 residues. The CDR3 nucleotides are TGTGCCAGCAGCCAAGATCTAGCGGGAGTCACCAAAAACATTCAGTACTTC. This translates into CASSQDLAGVTKNIQYF.

The CDR3 is CASSRPGQSNQPQHF. In DNA form, the CDR3 reads TGCGCCAGCAGCCGACCGGGACAAAGCAATCAGCCCCAGCATTTT. The V call is TRBV4-1, the J call TRBJ1-5; perhaps TRBD1 as D (6 bases). The CDR3 has 15 residues. The V end lost 4 bases, the J end lost 1 base, and 11 bases lay between the germline ends. CDR1 and CDR2 from the germline V gene are MGHRA and YSYEKL.

The gene calls are TRBV7-9 and TRBJ1-2; 8 positions agree with TRBD1. Germline assignment: CDR1 SEHNR and CDR2 FQNEAQ (reference sequence). The J segment lost 4 bases and the V segment lost 6 bases, leaving 13 bases of the junction unmatched. This CDR3 is built from 16 residues. The CDR3 is CASSNPQGALGYGYTF. For the CDR3, the DNA is TGTGCCAGCAGTAACCCGCAGGGGGCACTCGGCTATGGCTACACCTTC.

The CDR3 protein is CASSLNPGLASYNEQFF. The CDR3 coding sequence is TGTGCCAGCAGCTTAAACCCTGGACTGGCATCCTACAATGAGCAGTTCTTC. The rearrangement links TRBV7-3 to TRBJ2-1, with a tentative D call TRBD2 (5 bases). Germline CDR1 and CDR2: SGHTA and FQGTGA. V shed 1 base and J shed 1 base, with 14 bases lying between them. CDR3 length: 17 residues. The entire variable domain, with the rest obtained from reference TRBV7-3 and TRBJ2-1, is as follows: GAGVSQTPSNKVTEKGKYVELRCDPISGHTALYWYRQSLGQGPEFLIYFQGTGAADDSGLPNDRFFAVRPEGSVSTLKIQRTERGDSAVYLCASSLNPGLASYNEQFFGPGTRLTVL.

V gene TRBV28 combines with J gene TRBJ2-1; 9 nucleotides match TRBD2. The CDR3 totals 13 residues. J lost 7 bases, V lost 7 bases, and 5 bases had no gene match. The germline V gene has CDR1 MDHEN and CDR2 SYDVKM. Written as DNA, the CDR3 is TGTGCCAGCATAGCGGGAGTTTTTAATGAGCAGTTCTTC. Translating it yields CASIAGVFNEQFF.

This clone was seen more than once but under ten times. The V call is TRBV6-6, the J call TRBJ2-5, with 12 positions matching TRBD1. V was pared by 2 bases and J by 5 bases, with 6 bases of the junction left unmatched. The length of the CDR3 is 16 residues. Germline CDR1 MNHNY, CDR2 SVGAGI (reference sequence). CDR3 DNA: TGTGCCAGCAGTTACGGGGACAGGGGGCGGCGGGAGACCCAGTACTTC. Amino acid sequence: CASSYGDRGRRETQYF.

CDR3 nucleotides: TGCGCCAGCAGCTTTAGGGGGCCGAACACTGAAGCTTTCTTT. Translating gives CASSFRGPNTEAFF. The chain has TRBV5-1 and TRBJ1-1; 7 bases fit TRBD1. This CDR3 comprises 14 residues. Germline assignment: CDR1 SGHRS and CDR2 YFSETQ. Trimming cost V 2 bases and J 1 base; bases outside gene matches: 2. The variable domain in full, with the rest retrieved from reference TRBV5-1 and TRBJ1-1, is KAGVTQTPRYLIKTRGQQVTLSCSPISGHRSVSWYQQTPGQGLQFLFEYFSETQRNKGNFPGRFSGRQFSNSRSEMNVSTLELGDSALYLCASSFRGPNTEAFFGQGTRLTVV.

The gene calls are TRBV4-3 and TRBJ2-7; 9 bases match TRBD2. The V segment lost 4 bases and the J segment 3 bases; nucleotides outside the gene matches: 7. Per the germline V gene, CDR1 is LGHNA and CDR2 is YSLEER. The CDR3 has 15 amino acids. CDR3: CASSLATSGDYEQYF. CDR3 DNA sequence: TGCGCCAGCAGCCTCGCGACTAGCGGAGACTACGAGCAGTACTTC.

The chain joins TRBV30 to TRBJ1-1; 9 nucleotides align to TRBD1. The J segment lost 7 bases and the V segment lost 4 bases, leaving 4 bases of the junction unmatched. Germline lookup yields CDR1 GTSNPN and CDR2 SVGIG (reference sequence). This CDR3 is built from 12 residues. CDR3 amino acids: CAWTATGGEAFF. The DNA for the CDR3 is TGTGCCTGGACGGCGACAGGGGGTGAAGCTTTCTTT.

The chain links TRBV27 to TRBJ2-1; 9 nucleotides align to TRBD2. Trimming removed 4 bases from V and 7 bases from J; junction bases left unmatched: 5. Per the germline V gene, CDR1 is MNHEY and CDR2 is SMNVEV (reference sequence). The CDR3 extends over 14 amino acids. The CDR3 region has the DNA TGTGCCAGCAGTTCAATAGCGGGAGAGAATGAGCAGTTCTTC. Residues: CASSSIAGENEQFF.

In nucleotides, the CDR3 is TGTGCCAGCAGCCTACAGGGGCCCGGGGACGAGCAGTACTTC. Amino acids: CASSLQGPGDEQYF. The chain couples TRBV5-4 to TRBJ2-7; 7 nucleotides agree with TRBD1. This CDR3 contains 14 residues. The trim removed 4 bases at V and 5 bases at J, leaving 9 bases unmatched. Germline CDR1 reads SGHNT; CDR2 reads YYREEE (reference sequence).

This clone was seen a single time. The chain has TRBV4-1 and TRBJ1-1; D might be TRBD1 (6 bases). CDR1 is MGHRA, CDR2 YSYEKL, per germline. V gave up 3 bases and J gave up 1 base, with 15 bases separating them. The CDR3 has 16 amino acids. CDR3 region: CASSQARQDPNTEAFF. The CDR3 DNA reads TGCGCCAGCAGCCAGGCTAGACAGGACCCGAACACTGAAGCTTTCTTT.

The chain couples TRBV15 to TRBJ1-5, with D hard to call. This CDR3 comprises 14 residues. Germline values: CDR1 LNHNV, CDR2 YYDKDF (reference sequence). V lost 4 bases to trimming and J lost 5 bases, with 12 bases between them. DNA for the CDR3: TGTGCCACCAGCAAAGAGAACATCGATCAGCCCCAGCATTTT. Amino acid sequence: CATSKENIDQPQHF.